This T cell receptor beta chain came from a study of monozygotic twins with inflammatory bowel disease. Study-level results: TCRbeta inverse Simpson diversity was decreased in IBD patients versus healthy co-twins.

Turning to this clonotype: Its cognate antigen is unknown.

Germline loops: CDR1 SGHAT, CDR2 FQNNGV. The CDR3 is made up of 20 amino acids. TCRdb reprocessed the 5' RACE reads and stores each CDR3 protein as one record, lacking DNA. The sample table sets out some 150,000 distinct CDR3 sequences. Material for sequencing was blood. This chain connects TRBV11-2 to TRBJ1-5; lacking DNA, the TRBD1 call made by TCRdb goes unchecked. This clonotype was sampled from a human donor with ulcerative colitis or Crohn's disease, or a healthy co-twin of an affected twin (not recorded which). The chain's CDR3 is CASSLDLARLNPESNQPQHF.